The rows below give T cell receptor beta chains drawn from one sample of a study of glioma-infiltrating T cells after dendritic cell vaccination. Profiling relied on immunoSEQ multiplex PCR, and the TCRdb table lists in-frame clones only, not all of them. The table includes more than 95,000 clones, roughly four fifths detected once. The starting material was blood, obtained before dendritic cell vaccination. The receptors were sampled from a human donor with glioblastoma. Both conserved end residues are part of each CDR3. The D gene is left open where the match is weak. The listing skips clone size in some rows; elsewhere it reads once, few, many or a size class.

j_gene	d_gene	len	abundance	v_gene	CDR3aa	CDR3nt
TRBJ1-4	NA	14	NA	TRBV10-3	CAISGGGAEEKLFF	TGTGCCATCAGTGGCGGGGGGGCGGAAGAAAAACTGTTTTTT
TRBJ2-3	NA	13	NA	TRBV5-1	CASSLGGADTQYF	TGCGCCAGCAGCTTGGGGGGGGCAGATACGCAGTATTTT
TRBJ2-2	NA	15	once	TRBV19	CASSIVARVTGELFF	TGTGCCAGTAGTATAGTGGCCAGGGTAACCGGGGAGCTGTTTTTT
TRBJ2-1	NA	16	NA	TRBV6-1	CASSERGAGLYNEQFF	TGTGCCAGCAGTGAACGTGGGGCAGGGCTGTACAATGAGCAGTTCTTC
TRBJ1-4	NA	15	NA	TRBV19	CASTAEQGIGEKLFF	TGTGCCAGTACCGCAGAACAGGGAATCGGGGAAAAACTGTTTTTT
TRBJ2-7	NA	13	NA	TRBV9	CASSPTGSQEQYF	TGTGCCAGCAGCCCGACAGGTTCACAAGAGCAGTACTTC
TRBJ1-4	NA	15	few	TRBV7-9	CASSSRGFLNEKLFF	TGTGCCAGCAGCTCCCGCGGTTTCCTTAATGAAAAACTGTTTTTT
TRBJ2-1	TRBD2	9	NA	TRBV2	CAAGDEQFF	TGTGCCGCGGGGGATGAGCAGTTCTTC
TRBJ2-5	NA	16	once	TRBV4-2	CASSQGSRRGWETQYF	TGTGCCAGCAGCCAGGGTAGTCGTCGGGGTTGGGAGACCCAGTACTTC
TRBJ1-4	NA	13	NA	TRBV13	CASYDTTNEKLFF	TGTGCCAGCTACGACACAACTAATGAAAAACTGTTTTTT
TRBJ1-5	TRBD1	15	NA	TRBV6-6	CASSYPYRGGQPQHF	TGTGCCAGCAGTTACCCTTACAGGGGCGGTCAGCCCCAGCATTTT
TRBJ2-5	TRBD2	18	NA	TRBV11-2	CASSLNPASGGGGETQYF	TGTGCCAGCAGCTTAAATCCAGCTAGCGGGGGTGGGGGAGAGACCCAGTACTTC
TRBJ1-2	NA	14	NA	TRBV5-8	CASSYLDRNYGYTF	TGTGCCAGCAGCTACCTCGACAGGAACTATGGCTACACCTTC
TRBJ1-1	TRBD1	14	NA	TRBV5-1	CASSPKGANTEAFF	TGCGCCAGCAGCCCAAAGGGGGCCAACACTGAAGCTTTCTTT
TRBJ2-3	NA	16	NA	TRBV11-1	CASSLAGGSGADTQYF	TGTGCCAGCAGCTTAGCTGGGGGCAGTGGGGCAGATACGCAGTATTTT
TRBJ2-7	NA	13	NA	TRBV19	CASSYQGAYEQYF	TGTGCCAGTAGTTATCAGGGCGCCTACGAGCAGTACTTC
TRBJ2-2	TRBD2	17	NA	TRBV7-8	CASSKTSGGANTGELFF	TGTGCCAGCAGCAAGACTAGCGGGGGGGCGAACACCGGGGAGCTGTTTTTT
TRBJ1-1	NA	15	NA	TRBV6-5	CASSVRSLMNTEAFF	TGTGCCAGCAGTGTCAGGTCTCTGATGAACACTGAAGCTTTCTTT
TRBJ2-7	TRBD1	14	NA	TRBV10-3	CAISAGTGVNEQYF	TGTGCCATCAGTGCCGGGACAGGGGTTAATGAGCAGTACTTC
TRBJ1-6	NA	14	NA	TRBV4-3	CASSQVQGDSPLHF	TGCGCCAGCAGCCAAGTACAGGGAGACTCACCCCTCCACTTT
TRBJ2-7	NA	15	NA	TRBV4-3	CASSQDRTDSYEQYF	TGCGCCAGCAGCCAAGATAGAACAGATAGTTACGAGCAGTACTTC
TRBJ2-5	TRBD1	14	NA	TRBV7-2	CASTRDRGVETQYF	TGTGCCAGCACCCGGGACAGGGGGGTGGAGACCCAGTACTTC
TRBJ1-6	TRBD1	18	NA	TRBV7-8	CASSRTGALWSYNSPLHF	TGTGCCAGCAGCCGTACAGGGGCCCTATGGTCCTATAATTCACCCCTCCACTTT
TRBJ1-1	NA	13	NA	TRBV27	CASRRTRGSEAFF	TGTGCCAGCAGACGTACTCGAGGCTCTGAAGCTTTCTTT
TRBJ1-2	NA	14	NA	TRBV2	CASSEVTSIFGYTF	TGTGCCAGCAGTGAAGTTACAAGTATATTTGGCTACACCTTC
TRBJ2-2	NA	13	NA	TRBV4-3	CASSPINTGELFF	TGCGCCAGCAGCCCTATTAACACCGGGGAGCTGTTTTTT
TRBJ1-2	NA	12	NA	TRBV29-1	CSDQTVVYGYTF	TGCAGCGATCAGACAGTCGTCTATGGCTACACCTTC
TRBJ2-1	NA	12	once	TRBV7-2	CASSFPVDEQFF	TGTGCCAGCAGCTTCCCGGTTGATGAGCAGTTCTTC
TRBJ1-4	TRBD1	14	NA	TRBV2	CATGQGATNEKLFF	TGTGCCACCGGACAGGGAGCAACTAATGAAAAACTGTTTTTT